This T cell receptor beta chain was observed in a study of T cells in tumors after PD-1 blockade (dated by TCRdb to the late 2010s). Notes on the research overall: Prior checkpoint blockade, systemic immunosuppressant use, and recent radiotherapy or other anti-cancer therapy within 4 weeks were grounds for patient exclusion. Patients received pembrolizumab 200 mg every 3 weeks or cemiplimab 350 mg every 2 weeks. While on anti-PD-1 treatment, some of the patients also continued taking daily vismodegib 150 mg. On average, peripheral blood samples had roughly 110,000 TCR templates (range about 23,000-280,000) and 36,536 unique clonotypes. Paired single-cell RNA and TCR sequencing was performed on site-matched tumors from BCC or SCC patients before and after anti-PD-1 therapy. To compare clonotypes in blood versus tumor, bulk TCR sequencing was run on 10 peripheral blood samples drawn from about five patients. Clinical response was assessed using RECIST version 1.1. Overall study outcomes, separate from this receptor: Where the novel T cell clones came from was not determined, and possible sources could include lymphoid organs or rare unexpanded clones inside the tumor or in the tumor periphery. About two fifths of tumor TCR clonotypes were detected in blood, and some novel exhausted tumor clones were observed in pre-treatment blood, which was taken as suggesting peripheral recruitment.

The immunoSEQ platform was used for deep TCRbeta sequencing. The paper's processing steps were these. For further analysis, only productive rearrangements were exported from the immunoSEQ Analyzer. T cell phenotypes were assigned to bulk TCRbeta clonotypes by matching to single-cell RNA+TCR-seq clones sharing the same TCRbeta sequence. Using bulk TCR sequencing data, clone enrichment in tumor was calculated by dividing a clone's tumor frequency by the same clone's PBMC frequency. TCRs were sorted with GLIPH into specificity groups, meaning clusters of distinct TCRs that share CDR3 motifs and likely recognize common antigens. This immuneACCESS table, as held by TCRdb, lists in-frame sequences with V and J called but not all clones. Of the missing ones, under half trace to an unresolved V gene in checked studies; the others have no known cause. V and J calls and clone size are those listed in that table; D and trimming were worked out from the DNA. This sample lists over 60,000 clones; about 74% were detected once. 4.7% of the sample is taken by the ten largest.

The CDR3 numbers 14 residues from cysteine through phenylalanine. The retained sequence is limited to the CDR3, 42 bases, with the frame set at the first base. The germline V gene sets CDR1 to SNHLY and CDR2 to FYNNEI. Between the V and J ends, shortened by 4 bases and 4 bases respectively, the junction contains 13 bases. Interpreted using the paper, the time point label stands for: after anti-PD-1 therapy. For bulk TCRbeta sequencing, genomic DNA was extracted from tumor biopsies or peripheral blood, and input amounts ranged from about 616 ng to 6,500 ng. Every patient had histologically proven advanced or metastatic basal or squamous cell carcinoma and was a poor candidate for surgical resection. Of the approximately ten patients making up the basal cell carcinoma cohort, several underwent bulk tumor TCR sequencing. Remarks on this clone: Its antigen is unknown. Base qualities are not provided; no much larger clone lies one nucleotide away.

The input for sequencing was PBMCs, taken after anti-PD-1 treatment. The receptor chain draws on TRBV2 and TRBJ1-2; TRBD1 is a possible D gene, resting on 6 matching bases. This receptor was taken from a human donor with basal cell carcinoma. The DNA is TGTGCCAGCAGTGTTCTGGGGGGGGCCTATGGCTACACCTTC. It specifies CASSVLGGAYGYTF.